These 21 T cell receptor beta chains were sequenced from one sample in a study of post-analysis software for immune sequencing data. Study-wide findings and caveats: Included in a set of roughly five TRBV segments more frequent in patients than controls were TRBV5-6, TRBV5-1 and TRBV20-1.

These receptors' targets are unknown. cDNA libraries of TCR beta carried unique molecular identifiers. TCRdb called the PCR reads again in MiXCR, with one record for every CDR3 protein. Here the sample spans about 800,000 distinct CDR3 sequences, about 32% being singletons. The specimen was blood. Every receptor here comes from a girl aged 10 to 17 with multiple sclerosis.

The rearrangement uses TRBV9 and TRBJ1-2; D call uncertain. The germline CDR1 and CDR2 sequences are SGDLS and YYNGEE. V was shortened by 4 bases and J by 8 bases, with 15 bases between the two germline ends. This CDR3 contains 13 residues. The CDR3 here is CASSNQVERGYTF. The CDR3 coding sequence is TGTGCCAGCAGCAATCAAGTGGAACGGGGCTACACCTTC. Based on the CDR3 plus reference TRBV9 and TRBJ1-2, the full variable domain is DSGVTQTPKHLITATGQRVTLRCSPRSGDLSVYWYQQSLDQGLQFLIQYYNGEERAKGNILERFSAQQFPDLHSELNLSSLELGDSALYFCASSNQVERGYTFGSGTRLTVV.

This clonotype was recorded a few times. CDR3 coding DNA: TGCAGTGCTGAGGGGTTTACGGGGAGCTCCTACGAGCAGTACTTC. This sequence encodes CSAEGFTGSSYEQYF. The chain uses TRBV20-1 and TRBJ2-7; either TRBD1 or TRBD2 may fit D (5 bases each). CDR1 is DFQATT and CDR2 is SNEGSKA in the germline V gene (reference sequence). The CDR3 is made up of 15 amino acids. V lost 5 bases to trimming and J lost 0 bases, with 17 bases between them.

The rearrangement joins TRBV12-3 or TRBV12-4 to TRBJ2-3; D gene unclear. V lost 5 bases and J lost 3, with 12 bases in between. This CDR3 has 14 residues. DNA of the CDR3: TGTGCCAGCAGTCCCCACAAGGCGACAGATACGCAGTATTTT. Residues: CASSPHKATDTQYF.

V is TRBV11-2 and J is TRBJ2-3; D is uncertain. Germline-derived CDR1 and CDR2 are SGHAT and FQNNGV. Trimming cost V 3 bases and J 3 bases, with 10 bases left between them. CDR3 length: 14 residues. The CDR3 here is CASSFTLVTDTQYF. CDR3 coding DNA: TGTGCCAGCAGCTTCACCTTAGTTACAGATACGCAGTATTTT.

A few counts support this clonotype. The chain employs TRBV7-8 and TRBJ2-2; D is undetermined. This CDR3 has 13 residues. CDR1 and CDR2 from the germline V gene are SGHVS and FQNEAQ. V shed 1 base and J shed 4 bases, with 4 bases lying between them. CDR3 sequence (DNA): TGTGCCAGCAGCTTAGGCTTCACCGGGGAGCTGTTTTTT. It is translated as CASSLGFTGELFF. The whole variable domain, remainder taken from reference TRBV7-8 and TRBJ2-2, is GAGVSQSPRYKVAKRGQDVALRCDPISGHVSLFWYQQALGQGPEFLTYFQNEAQLDKSGLPSDRFFAERPEGSVSTLKIQRTQQEDSAVYLCASSLGFTGELFFGEGSRLTVL.

The chain links TRBV9 to TRBJ2-1, with a weak D call TRBD2 (6 bases). Germline V gives CDR1 SGDLS, CDR2 YYNGEE. The CDR3 runs to 19 residues. Trimming cost V 3 bases and J 0 bases, with 22 bases left between them. The CDR3: CASSGFGTLTLSSYNEQFF. CDR3 coding DNA: TGTGCCAGCAGCGGATTCGGGACTCTCACCTTAAGCTCCTACAATGAGCAGTTCTTC.

This clonotype was counted only a few times. The chain links TRBV5-1 to TRBJ2-5, with 7 bases lining up with TRBD1. The V gene end was trimmed by 6 bases and the J gene end by 4 bases; junction bases not matched to a gene: 12. The CDR3 is 15 residues long. The germline gives CDR1 SGHRS, CDR2 YFSETQ. In DNA, the CDR3 is TGCGCCAGCACCCAGGATTTTAGACAGGGAGAGACCCAGTACTTC. Protein sequence: CASTQDFRQGETQYF. The full variable domain, completed using reference TRBV5-1 and TRBJ2-5, is KAGVTQTPRYLIKTRGQQVTLSCSPISGHRSVSWYQQTPGQGLQFLFEYFSETQRNKGNFPGRFSGRQFSNSRSEMNVSTLELGDSALYLCASTQDFRQGETQYFGPGTRLLVL.

The chain links TRBV24-1 to TRBJ2-5; possible D gene TRBD1, 5 bases. V lost 4 bases and J lost 2, with 13 bases in between. Germline loops: CDR1 KGHDR, CDR2 SFDVKD. The CDR3 has 15 amino acids. CDR3 nucleotides: TGTGCCACCAGTGAGCCTGACAGTTTTCAAGAGACCCAGTACTTC. Translated, it gives CATSEPDSFQETQYF.

This clonotype was found a few times. The CDR3 bases are TGCGCCAGCAGCCAGGGCCAGAGTGCTGGATCCGAGCAGTACTTC. Translation gives CASSQGQSAGSEQYF. This rearrangement joins TRBV4-3 to TRBJ2-7, with D unclear. CDR1 and CDR2 from the germline V gene are LGHNA and YSLEER. V gave up 3 bases and J gave up 6 bases, with 18 bases separating them. The CDR3 runs 15 residues.

CDR3 protein: CASSLPEWSGGSYEQYF. CDR3 sequence (DNA): TGTGCCAGCAGCTTACCCGAATGGAGCGGTGGCTCCTACGAGCAGTACTTC. V gene TRBV7-8 combines with J gene TRBJ2-7, with D possibly matching TRBD2 (5 bases). This CDR3 spans 17 amino acids. The V gene lost 2 bases and the J gene lost 0 bases, with 17 bases spanning the gap. In germline, CDR1 is SGHVS, CDR2 FQNEAQ.

In its sample, this clonotype was seen a few times. V usage is TRBV25-1 and J usage is TRBJ1-5, with D tentatively TRBD1 (6 bases). V lost 1 base and J lost 4, with 14 bases in between. This CDR3 has 16 residues. The germline V gene encodes CDR1 MGHDK and CDR2 SYGVNS. In nucleotides, the CDR3 is TGTGCCAGCAGTGAATCAGGACAGAGTGATAATCAGCCCCAGCATTTT. It encodes CASSESGQSDNQPQHF.

The gene calls are TRBV5-1 and TRBJ1-2, with 9 bases lining up with TRBD1. With V trimmed by 5 bases and J by 4 bases, 12 bases remained unmatched. Germline lookup yields CDR1 SGHRS and CDR2 YFSETQ. This CDR3 has 16 residues. The CDR3 reads CASSPFRQGEGYGYTF. In DNA form, the CDR3 reads TGCGCCAGCAGTCCCTTCCGACAGGGGGAGGGCTATGGCTACACCTTC.

This clonotype was picked up a small number of times. The CDR3 DNA sequence: TGTGCCAGTTTGGATCGGCAGGGATCCTACGAGCAGTACTTC. Its translation is CASLDRQGSYEQYF. This chain joins TRBV6-6 and TRBJ2-7; D is perhaps TRBD1 (5 bases). Trimming removed 9 bases at V and 1 base at J, with 16 bases between. Germline assignment: CDR1 MNHNY and CDR2 SVGAGI (reference sequence). The CDR3 totals 14 residues.

CDR3 amino acids: CASRAGGLNEQFF. DNA of the CDR3: TGTGCCAGCAGGGCAGGGGGCCTCAATGAGCAGTTCTTC. This rearrangement joins TRBV28 to TRBJ2-1, with 8 bases identical to TRBD1. CDR1 is MDHEN and CDR2 is SYDVKM in the germline V gene. The V segment lost 6 bases and the J segment 6 bases; nucleotides outside the gene matches: 4. This CDR3 contains 13 residues.

This clonotype was seen ten or more times. The chain uses TRBV29-1 and TRBJ2-7; D possibly matches TRBD1 or TRBD2 (5 bases each). CDR1 and CDR2 (germline): SQVTM, ANQGSEA. Trimming cost V 4 bases and J 3 bases, with 10 bases left between them. The CDR3 loop spans 12 amino acids. CDR3: CSVVTGRYEQYF. CDR3 in DNA: TGCAGCGTTGTCACGGGACGCTACGAGCAGTACTTC.

This chain links TRBV6-2 or TRBV6-3 with TRBJ1-5; D is undetermined. The V gene lost 7 bases and the J gene lost 6 bases, with 10 bases spanning the gap. CDR1 is MNHEY, CDR2 SVGEGT, per germline. This CDR3 has 12 amino acids. Here the CDR3 reads CASNSFSQPQHF. The CDR3 DNA reads as TGTGCCAGCAACAGTTTCAGTCAGCCCCAGCATTTT.

This clonotype turned up a few times. The rearrangement joins TRBV7-9 to TRBJ1-6; 7 bases agree with TRBD1. V lost 2 bases to trimming and J lost 2 bases; unmatched junction nucleotides: 6. The germline V gene encodes CDR1 SEHNR and CDR2 FQNEAQ (reference sequence). This CDR3 has 17 amino acids. The CDR3 nucleotides are TGTGCCAGCAGCTTATCGCCGGGACAGACCTATAATTCACCCCTCCACTTT. Its protein is CASSLSPGQTYNSPLHF.

The V call is TRBV5-6, the J call TRBJ2-1, with no clear D. With 0 bases removed from V and 10 bases from J, the gap between germline ends came to 26 bases. CDR1 and CDR2 (germline): SGHDT, YYEEEE. The CDR3 loop spans 18 amino acids. CDR3 in DNA: TGTGCCAGCAGCTTGGAGGGTTCGCACAGTCCCCTGCTGAGCGAGCAGTTCTTC. Translated, it gives CASSLEGSHSPLLSEQFF.

The chain couples TRBV6-5 to TRBJ2-3, with TRBD2 identical over 10 bases. V lost 0 bases to trimming and J lost 3 bases; unmatched junction nucleotides: 9. The germline gives CDR1 MNHEY, CDR2 SVGAGI. The CDR3 runs to 18 residues. The CDR3 is CASSYSKRLAGLTDTQYF. CDR3 in DNA: TGTGCCAGCAGTTACTCGAAGAGACTAGCGGGTCTTACAGATACGCAGTATTTT.

The chain uses TRBV7-9 and TRBJ2-1; no firm D call. CDR1 is SEHNR and CDR2 is FQNEAQ in the germline V gene (reference sequence). CDR3 length: 16 amino acids. Trimming stripped 6 bases from V and 0 bases from J, with 15 bases between. The CDR3 bases are TGTGCCAGCAGTTCCGTCCCGGTTAGCTCCTACAATGAGCAGTTCTTC. As protein: CASSSVPVSSYNEQFF.

The V and J genes are TRBV20-1 and TRBJ2-1; TRBD1 might be the D (6 bases). The ends were cut back, 8 bases at V and 8 bases at J, with 13 bases in the middle. In germline, CDR1 is DFQATT, CDR2 SNEGSKA (reference sequence). CDR3 length equals 11 residues. CDR3 in amino acids: CSQKQGYEQFF. CDR3 nucleotide sequence: TGCAGTCAAAAACAGGGATATGAGCAGTTCTTC.